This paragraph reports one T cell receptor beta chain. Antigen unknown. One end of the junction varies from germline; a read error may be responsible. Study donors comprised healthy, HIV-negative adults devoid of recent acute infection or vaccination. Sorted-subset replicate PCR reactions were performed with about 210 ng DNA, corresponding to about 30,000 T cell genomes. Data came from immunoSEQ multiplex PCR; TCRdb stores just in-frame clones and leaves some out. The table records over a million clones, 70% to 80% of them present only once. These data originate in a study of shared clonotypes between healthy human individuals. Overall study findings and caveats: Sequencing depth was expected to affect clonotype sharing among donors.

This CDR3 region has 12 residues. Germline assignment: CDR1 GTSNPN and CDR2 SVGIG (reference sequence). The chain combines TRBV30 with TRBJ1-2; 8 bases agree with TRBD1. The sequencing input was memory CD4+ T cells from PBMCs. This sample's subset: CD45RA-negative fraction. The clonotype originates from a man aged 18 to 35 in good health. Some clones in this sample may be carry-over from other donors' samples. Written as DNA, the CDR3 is TGTGCCGGGAGGACAGGGAGCTATGGCTACACCTTC. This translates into CAGRTGSYGYTF.